The 6 T cell receptor beta chains given below trace back to one sample, sequenced in a study of beta chain features in type 1 diabetes. Findings and limits, study-wide: Type 1 diabetes patients had moderately but significantly shorter TCRB CDR3s in all four CD4+ subsets.

These TCRs' antigens remain unknown. Expressed TCRB transcripts got sequenced, as all isolated RNA was reverse transcribed. Measured with immunoSEQ multiplex PCR; TCRdb has only the in-frame clones, and not every one. The repertoire includes some 160,000 clones, around 9.7% of them detected once, and around 0.64% sits in the top ten. Sequenced material: central memory CD4+ T cells from blood. Source of these receptors: a woman aged 30 to 39 with type 1 diabetes.

This clone occurred a few times. CDR3 region: CASSPSSGRAAEQFF. Written as DNA, the CDR3 is TGTGCCAGCAGCCCGTCTAGCGGGAGGGCTGCTGAGCAGTTCTTC. The chain uses TRBV7-9 and TRBJ2-1, with 12 bases fitting TRBD2. The V gene end was trimmed by 5 bases and the J gene end by 9 bases; junction bases not matched to a gene: 8. The CDR3 runs to 15 residues. Germline V CDR1 and CDR2: SEHNR, FQNEAQ (reference sequence). Full variable domain (outside the CDR3, taken from reference TRBV7-9 and TRBJ2-1): DTGVSQNPRHKITKRGQNVTFRCDPISEHNRLYWYRQTLGQGPEFLTYFQNEAQLEKSRLLSDRFSAERPKGSFSTLEIQRTEQGDSAMYLCASSPSSGRAAEQFFGPGTRLTVL.

The chain links TRBV9 to TRBJ2-7; maybe TRBD1 (6 bases). The germline V gene has CDR1 SGDLS and CDR2 YYNGEE. The CDR3 runs to 16 residues. The V end lost 0 bases, the J end lost 2 bases, and 15 bases lay between the germline ends. The CDR3 spells CASSVGGTPLAYEQYF. The CDR3 nucleotides are TGTGCCAGCAGCGTAGGGGGGACACCCCTGGCCTACGAGCAGTACTTC.

The V call is TRBV27, the J call TRBJ1-5; no definite D call. CDR3 size: 12 residues. Germline loops: CDR1 MNHEY, CDR2 SMNVEV (reference sequence). Trimming cost V 5 bases and J 6 bases, with 8 bases left between them. DNA for the CDR3: TGTGCCAGCAGTCCTCTAGGTCAGCCCCAGCATTTT. Translation gives CASSPLGQPQHF.

The V and J genes are TRBV9 and TRBJ1-4, with D tentatively TRBD1 (5 bases). Trimming took off 0 bases at V and 6 bases at J, with 6 bases between the two ends. This CDR3 contains 13 residues. Germline loops: CDR1 SGDLS, CDR2 YYNGEE. The CDR3 region is CASSVEQDEKLFF. DNA of the CDR3: TGTGCCAGCAGCGTAGAACAGGATGAAAAACTGTTTTTT.

This clone was observed at least ten times. V and J are TRBV4-1 and TRBJ2-5; D not certain. The length of the CDR3 is 17 residues. Germline CDR1 and CDR2: MGHRA and YSYEKL. V was clipped by 0 bases and J by 0 bases, with 14 bases between them. CDR3 sequence reads: CASSQDTYRGDQETQYF. Written as DNA, the CDR3 is TGCGCCAGCAGCCAAGATACCTATCGAGGCGACCAAGAGACCCAGTACTTC.

The chain is built from TRBV5-1 and TRBJ2-7; D is ambiguous. V was trimmed by 5 bases and J by 2 bases, leaving 11 bases between them. The CDR3 totals 13 residues. Germline lookup yields CDR1 SGHRS and CDR2 YFSETQ. CDR3 in amino acids: CASSQTATYEQYF. CDR3 nucleotide sequence: TGCGCCAGCAGTCAAACAGCAACCTACGAGCAGTACTTC.